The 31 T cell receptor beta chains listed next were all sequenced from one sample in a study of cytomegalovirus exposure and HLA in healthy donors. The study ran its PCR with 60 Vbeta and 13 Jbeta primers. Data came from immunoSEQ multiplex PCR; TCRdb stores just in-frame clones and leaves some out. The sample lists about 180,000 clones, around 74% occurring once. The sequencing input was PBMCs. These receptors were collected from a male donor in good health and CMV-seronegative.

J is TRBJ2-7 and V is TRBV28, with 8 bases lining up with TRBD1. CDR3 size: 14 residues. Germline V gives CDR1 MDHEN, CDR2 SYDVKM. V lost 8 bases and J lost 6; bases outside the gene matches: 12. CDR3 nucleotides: TGTGCCAGCCACCTGGACAGGGCCACTCGCGAGCAGTACTTC. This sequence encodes CASHLDRATREQYF.

CDR3 coding DNA: TGTGCCAGCAGTTTATCGGCAGGGGGAGCGGCGCAGGGGCCCCAGCATTTT. Encoded protein: CASSLSAGGAAQGPQHF. The V and J genes are TRBV27 and TRBJ1-5; 7 bases map to TRBD1. This CDR3 spans 17 amino acids. Per the germline V gene, CDR1 is MNHEY and CDR2 is SMNVEV (reference sequence). The J segment lost 9 bases and the V segment lost 0 bases, leaving 14 bases of the junction unmatched.

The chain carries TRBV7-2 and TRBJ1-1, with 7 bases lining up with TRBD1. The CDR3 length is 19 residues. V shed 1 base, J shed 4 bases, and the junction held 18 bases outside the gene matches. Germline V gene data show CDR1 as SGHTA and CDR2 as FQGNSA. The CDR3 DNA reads TGTGCCAGCAGCTTAGTAGGAGGGGGAGTAGGGACAGATGGCACTGAAGCTTTCTTT. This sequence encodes CASSLVGGGVGTDGTEAFF.

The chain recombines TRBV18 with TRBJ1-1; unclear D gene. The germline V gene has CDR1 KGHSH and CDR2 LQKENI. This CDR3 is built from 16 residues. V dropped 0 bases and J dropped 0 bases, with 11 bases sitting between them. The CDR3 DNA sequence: TGTGCCAGCTCACCACCAGAGAACCCGATGAACACTGAAGCTTTCTTT. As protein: CASSPPENPMNTEAFF.

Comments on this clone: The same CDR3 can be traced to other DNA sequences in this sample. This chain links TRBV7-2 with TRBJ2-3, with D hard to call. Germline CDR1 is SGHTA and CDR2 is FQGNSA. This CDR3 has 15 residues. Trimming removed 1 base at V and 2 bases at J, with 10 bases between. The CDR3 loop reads CASSLVPLSTDTQYF. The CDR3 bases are TGTGCCAGCAGCTTAGTACCACTCTCCACAGATACGCAGTATTTT.

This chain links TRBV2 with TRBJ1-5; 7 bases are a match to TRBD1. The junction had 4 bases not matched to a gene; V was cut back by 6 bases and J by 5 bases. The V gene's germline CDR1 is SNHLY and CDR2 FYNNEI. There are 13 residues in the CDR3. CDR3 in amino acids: CASRDRTYQPQHF. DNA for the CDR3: TGTGCCAGCAGGGACAGGACCTATCAGCCCCAGCATTTT.

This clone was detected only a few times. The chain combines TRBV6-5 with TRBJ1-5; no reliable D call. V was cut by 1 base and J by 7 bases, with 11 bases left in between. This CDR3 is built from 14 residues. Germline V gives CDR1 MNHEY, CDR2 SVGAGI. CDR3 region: CASSYFRGGQPQHF. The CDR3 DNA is TGTGCCAGCAGTTACTTCCGGGGAGGCCAGCCCCAGCATTTT.

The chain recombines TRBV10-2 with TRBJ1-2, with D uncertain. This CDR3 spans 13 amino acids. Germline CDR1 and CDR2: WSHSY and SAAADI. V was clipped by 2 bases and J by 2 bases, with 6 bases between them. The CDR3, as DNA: TGCGCCAGCAGTGAGGGCAACAACTATGGCTACACCTTC. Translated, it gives CASSEGNNYGYTF.

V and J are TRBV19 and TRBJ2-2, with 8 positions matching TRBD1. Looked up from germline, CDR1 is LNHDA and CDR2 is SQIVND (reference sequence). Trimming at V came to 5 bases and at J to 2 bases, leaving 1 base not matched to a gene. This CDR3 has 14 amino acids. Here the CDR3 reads CASSPGGNTGELFF. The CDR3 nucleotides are TGTGCCAGTAGTCCAGGGGGCAACACCGGGGAGCTGTTTTTT.

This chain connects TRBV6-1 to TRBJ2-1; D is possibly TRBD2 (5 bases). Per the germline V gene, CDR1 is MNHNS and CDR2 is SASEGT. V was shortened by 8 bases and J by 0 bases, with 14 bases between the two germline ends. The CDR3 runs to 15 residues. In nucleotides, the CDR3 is TGTGCCAGCGGCGGGTCCCTGAGCTCCTACAATGAGCAGTTCTTC. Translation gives CASGGSLSSYNEQFF.

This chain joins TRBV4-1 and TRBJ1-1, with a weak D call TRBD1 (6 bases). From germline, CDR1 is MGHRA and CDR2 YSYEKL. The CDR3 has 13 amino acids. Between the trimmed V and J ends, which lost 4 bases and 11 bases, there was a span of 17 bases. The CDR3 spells CASSPGGPVEAFF. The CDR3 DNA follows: TGCGCCAGCAGCCCGGGGGGGCCGGTAGAGGCTTTCTTT.

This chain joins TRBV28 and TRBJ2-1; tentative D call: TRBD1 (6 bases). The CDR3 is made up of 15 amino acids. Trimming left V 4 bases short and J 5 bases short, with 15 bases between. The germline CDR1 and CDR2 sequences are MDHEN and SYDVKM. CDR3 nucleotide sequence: TGTGCCAGCAGTTCGAGGGGGATGTACAACAATGAGCAGTTCTTC. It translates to CASSSRGMYNNEQFF.

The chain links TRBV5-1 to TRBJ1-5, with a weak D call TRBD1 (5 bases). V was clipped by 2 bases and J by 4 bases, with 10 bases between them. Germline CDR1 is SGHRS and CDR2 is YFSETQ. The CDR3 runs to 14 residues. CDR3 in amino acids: CASSLDSANQPQHF. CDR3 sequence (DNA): TGCGCCAGCAGCTTAGACAGTGCTAATCAGCCCCAGCATTTT.

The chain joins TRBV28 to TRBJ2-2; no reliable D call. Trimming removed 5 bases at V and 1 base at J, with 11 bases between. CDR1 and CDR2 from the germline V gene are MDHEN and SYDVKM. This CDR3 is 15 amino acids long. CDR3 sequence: CASSPAVRNTGELFF. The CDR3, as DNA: TGTGCCAGCAGTCCCGCGGTCCGGAACACCGGGGAGCTGTTTTTT.

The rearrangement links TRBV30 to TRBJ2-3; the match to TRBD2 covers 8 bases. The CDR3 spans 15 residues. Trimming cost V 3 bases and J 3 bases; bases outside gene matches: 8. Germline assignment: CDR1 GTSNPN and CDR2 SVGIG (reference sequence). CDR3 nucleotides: TGTGCCTGGAGCGTACTAGCGGCGGTAACAGATACGCAGTATTTT. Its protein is CAWSVLAAVTDTQYF.

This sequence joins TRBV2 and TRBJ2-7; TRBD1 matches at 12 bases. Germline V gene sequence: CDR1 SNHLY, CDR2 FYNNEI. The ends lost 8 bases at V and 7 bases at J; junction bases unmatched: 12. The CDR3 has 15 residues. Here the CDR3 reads CASGSMGQGAEEQYF. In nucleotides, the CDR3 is TGTGCCAGCGGATCGATGGGACAGGGGGCCGAGGAGCAGTACTTC.

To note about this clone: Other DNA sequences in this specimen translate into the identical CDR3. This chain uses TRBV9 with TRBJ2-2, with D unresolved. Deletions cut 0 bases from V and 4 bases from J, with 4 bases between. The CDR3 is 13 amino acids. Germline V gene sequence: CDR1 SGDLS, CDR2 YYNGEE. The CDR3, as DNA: TGTGCCAGCAGCGTAGGAGGCACCGGGGAGCTGTTTTTT. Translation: CASSVGGTGELFF.

CDR3 residues: CASSEGREKLYEQYF. CDR3 sequence (DNA): TGTGCCAGCAGTGAGGGGAGGGAGAAACTCTACGAGCAGTACTTC. The rearrangement joins TRBV2 to TRBJ2-5; 7 positions match TRBD2. The end of the DNA fits TRBJ2-7 better, so the J call may be wrong. Germline CDR1 SNHLY, CDR2 FYNNEI. This CDR3 has 15 residues.

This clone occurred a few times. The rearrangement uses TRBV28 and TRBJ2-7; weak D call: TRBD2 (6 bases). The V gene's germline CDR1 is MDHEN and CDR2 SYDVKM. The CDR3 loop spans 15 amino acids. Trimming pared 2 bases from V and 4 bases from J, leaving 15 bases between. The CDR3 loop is CASSLRTAGLYEQYF. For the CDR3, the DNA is TGTGCCAGCAGTTTACGTACAGCGGGCCTTTACGAGCAGTACTTC.

The CDR3 is CASSQDDRPNYGYTF. CDR3 bases: TGCGCCAGCAGCCAAGATGACAGACCTAACTATGGCTACACCTTC. The rearrangement joins TRBV4-1 to TRBJ1-2, with D possibly TRBD1 on 5 matching bases. Germline V CDR1 and CDR2: MGHRA, YSYEKL. The CDR3 has 15 amino acids. Deletions cut 0 bases from V and 0 bases from J, with 8 bases between.

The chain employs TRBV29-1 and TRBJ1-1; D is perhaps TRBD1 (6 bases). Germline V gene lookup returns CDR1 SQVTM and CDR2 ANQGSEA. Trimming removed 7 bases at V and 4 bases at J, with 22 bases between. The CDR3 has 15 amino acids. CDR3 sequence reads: CSASARGGSSTEAFF. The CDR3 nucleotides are TGCAGCGCTTCCGCGAGGGGGGGAAGCAGCACTGAAGCTTTCTTT.

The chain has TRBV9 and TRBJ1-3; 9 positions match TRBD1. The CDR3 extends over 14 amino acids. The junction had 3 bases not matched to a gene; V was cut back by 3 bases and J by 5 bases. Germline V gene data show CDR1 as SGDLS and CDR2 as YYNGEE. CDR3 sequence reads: CASSEGQGRNTIYF. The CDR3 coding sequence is TGTGCCAGCAGCGAGGGACAGGGAAGAAACACCATATATTTT. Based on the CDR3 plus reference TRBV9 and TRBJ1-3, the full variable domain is DSGVTQTPKHLITATGQRVTLRCSPRSGDLSVYWYQQSLDQGLQFLIQYYNGEERAKGNILERFSAQQFPDLHSELNLSSLELGDSALYFCASSEGQGRNTIYFGEGSWLTVV.

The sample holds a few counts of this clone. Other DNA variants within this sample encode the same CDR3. The DNA of the CDR3 is TGCGCCAGCAGCATCCAGGGAGGTAATCAGCCCCAGCATTTT. Protein sequence: CASSIQGGNQPQHF. The rearrangement uses TRBV5-1 and TRBJ1-5, with D possibly being TRBD1 (5 bases). Trimming shortened V by 4 bases and J by 4 bases, and 12 bases separated the two germline ends. CDR1 is SGHRS and CDR2 is YFSETQ in the germline V gene. This CDR3 comprises 14 residues.

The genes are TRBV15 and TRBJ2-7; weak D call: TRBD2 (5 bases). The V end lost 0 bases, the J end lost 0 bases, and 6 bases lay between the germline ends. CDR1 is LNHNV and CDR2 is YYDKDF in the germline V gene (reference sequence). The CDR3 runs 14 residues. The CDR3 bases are TGTGCCACCAGCAGAGAGAGGGCCTCCTACGAGCAGTACTTC. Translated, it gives CATSRERASYEQYF.

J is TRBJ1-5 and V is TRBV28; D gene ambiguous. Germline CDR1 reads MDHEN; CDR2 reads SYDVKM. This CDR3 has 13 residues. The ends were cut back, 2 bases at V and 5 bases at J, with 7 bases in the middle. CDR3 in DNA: TGTGCCAGCAGTTTAGACGGGTATCAGCCCCAGCATTTT. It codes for CASSLDGYQPQHF.

The DNA for the CDR3 is TGCGCCAGCAGCTTCAGCGGGGGGGGGTCGGCAGATACGCAGTATTTT. Translating gives CASSFSGGGSADTQYF. The chain combines TRBV5-1 with TRBJ2-3; 10 positions match TRBD2. Losses at the gene ends were 2 bases for V and 4 bases for J; bases not matched to a gene: 7. CDR1 and CDR2 from the germline V gene are SGHRS and YFSETQ. CDR3 length equals 16 residues.

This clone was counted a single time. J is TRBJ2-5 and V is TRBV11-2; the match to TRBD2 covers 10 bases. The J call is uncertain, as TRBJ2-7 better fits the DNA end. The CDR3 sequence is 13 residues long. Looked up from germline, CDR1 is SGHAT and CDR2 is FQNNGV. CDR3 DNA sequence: TGTGCCAGCAGACGACTAGCGGGTCGCGAGCAGTACTTC. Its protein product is CASRRLAGREQYF.

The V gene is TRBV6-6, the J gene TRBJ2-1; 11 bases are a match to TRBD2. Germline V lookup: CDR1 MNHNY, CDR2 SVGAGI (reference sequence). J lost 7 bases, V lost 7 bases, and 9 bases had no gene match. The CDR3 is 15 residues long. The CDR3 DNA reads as TGTGCCAGCACCATAGCGGGGGGGCCTTGGAATGAGCAGTTCTTC. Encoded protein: CASTIAGGPWNEQFF.

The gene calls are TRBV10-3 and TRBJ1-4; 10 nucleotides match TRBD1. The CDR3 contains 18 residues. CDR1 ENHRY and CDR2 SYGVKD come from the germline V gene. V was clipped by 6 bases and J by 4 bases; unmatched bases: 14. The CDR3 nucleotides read TGTGCCATCAGCTCCTCACCGGGACAGGGGAACGATAATGAAAAACTGTTTTTT. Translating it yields CAISSSPGQGNDNEKLFF.

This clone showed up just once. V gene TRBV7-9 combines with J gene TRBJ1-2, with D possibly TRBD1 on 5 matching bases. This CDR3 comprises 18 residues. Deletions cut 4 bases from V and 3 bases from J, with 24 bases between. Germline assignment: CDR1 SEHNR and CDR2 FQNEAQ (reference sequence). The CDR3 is CASSWSGQGRGRDYGYTF. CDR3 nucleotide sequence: TGTGCCAGCAGCTGGTCGGGCCAGGGAAGGGGTCGGGACTATGGCTACACCTTC.

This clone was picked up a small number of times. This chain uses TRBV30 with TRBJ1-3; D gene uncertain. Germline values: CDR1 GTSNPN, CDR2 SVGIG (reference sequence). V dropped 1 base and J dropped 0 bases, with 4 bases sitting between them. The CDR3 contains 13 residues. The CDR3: CAWSANSGNTIYF. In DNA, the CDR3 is TGTGCCTGGAGTGCCAACTCTGGAAACACCATATATTTT.